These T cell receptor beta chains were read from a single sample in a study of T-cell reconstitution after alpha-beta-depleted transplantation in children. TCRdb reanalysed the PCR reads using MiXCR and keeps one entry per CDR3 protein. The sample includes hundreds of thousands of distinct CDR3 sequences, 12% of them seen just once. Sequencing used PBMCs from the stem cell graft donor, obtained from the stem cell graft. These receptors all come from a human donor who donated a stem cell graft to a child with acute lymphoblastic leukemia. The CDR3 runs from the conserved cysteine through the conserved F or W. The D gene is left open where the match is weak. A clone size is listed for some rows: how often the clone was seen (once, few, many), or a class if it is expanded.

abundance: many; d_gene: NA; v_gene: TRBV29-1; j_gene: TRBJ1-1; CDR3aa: CSVEDPRTGNTEAFF; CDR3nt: TGCAGCGTTGAAGACCCTCGGACGGGGAACACTGAAGCTTTCTTT
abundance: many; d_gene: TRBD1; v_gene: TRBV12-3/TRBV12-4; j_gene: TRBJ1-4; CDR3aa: CASSLGQANEKLFF; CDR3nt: TGTGCCAGCAGTTTGGGACAGGCTAATGAAAAACTGTTTTTT
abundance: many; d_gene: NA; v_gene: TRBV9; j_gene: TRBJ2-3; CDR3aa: CASSVYPSMNTQYF; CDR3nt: TGTGCCAGCAGCGTATACCCTTCTATGAATACGCAGTATTTT
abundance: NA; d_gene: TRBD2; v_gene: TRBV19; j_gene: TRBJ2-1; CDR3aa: CASSIGFPSGNEQFF; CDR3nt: TGTGCCAGTAGTATCGGGTTTCCTAGCGGGAATGAGCAGTTCTTC
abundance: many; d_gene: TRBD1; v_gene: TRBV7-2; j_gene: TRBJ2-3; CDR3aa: CASSWTGDTTDTQYF; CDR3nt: TGTGCCAGCAGCTGGACAGGGGACACCACAGATACGCAGTATTTT
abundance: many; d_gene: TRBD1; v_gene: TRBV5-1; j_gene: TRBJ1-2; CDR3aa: CASSPQGDYGYTF; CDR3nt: TGCGCCAGCAGCCCACAGGGGGACTATGGCTACACCTTC
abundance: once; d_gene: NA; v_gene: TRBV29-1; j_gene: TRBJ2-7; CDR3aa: CSVDSDESNSEQYF; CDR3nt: TGCAGCGTTGACTCGGACGAGTCTAATAGTGAGCAGTACTTC
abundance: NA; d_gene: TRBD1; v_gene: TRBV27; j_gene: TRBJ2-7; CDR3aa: CASTDRGSYEQYF; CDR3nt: TGTGCCAGCACGGACAGGGGGTCCTACGAGCAGTACTTC
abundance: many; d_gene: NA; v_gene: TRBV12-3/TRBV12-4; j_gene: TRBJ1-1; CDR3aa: CASSLAPDANTEAFF; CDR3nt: TGTGCCAGCAGTTTAGCGCCGGATGCGAACACTGAAGCTTTCTTT
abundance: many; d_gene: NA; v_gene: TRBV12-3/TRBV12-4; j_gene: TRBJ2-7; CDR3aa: CASSFGRSSWVSYEQYF; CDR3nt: TGTGCCAGCAGTTTCGGCCGATCTTCGTGGGTCTCCTACGAGCAGTACTTC
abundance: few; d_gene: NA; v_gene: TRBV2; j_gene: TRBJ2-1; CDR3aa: CASRGTLGDEQFF; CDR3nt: TGTGCCAGCAGGGGGACCCTAGGAGATGAGCAGTTCTTC
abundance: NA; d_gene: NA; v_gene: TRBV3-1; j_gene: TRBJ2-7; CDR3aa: CASSHLPPAGSSYEQYF; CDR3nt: TGTGCCAGCAGTCATCTCCCCCCCGCGGGTAGCTCCTACGAGCAGTACTTC
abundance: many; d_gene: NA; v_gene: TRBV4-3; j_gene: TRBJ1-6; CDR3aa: CASSQGNSPLHF; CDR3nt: TGCGCCAGCAGCCAAGGGAATTCACCCCTCCACTTT
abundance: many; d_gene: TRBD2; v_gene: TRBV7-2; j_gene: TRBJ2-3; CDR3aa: CASSLAFPGLAGVGTDTQYF; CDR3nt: TGTGCCAGCAGCTTAGCCTTTCCCGGACTAGCGGGAGTTGGCACAGATACGCAGTATTTT
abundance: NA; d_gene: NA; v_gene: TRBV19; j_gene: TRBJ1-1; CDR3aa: CASRAGLSGPQPEAFF; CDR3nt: TGTGCCAGTAGGGCCGGACTTTCGGGCCCCCAACCTGAAGCTTTCTTT
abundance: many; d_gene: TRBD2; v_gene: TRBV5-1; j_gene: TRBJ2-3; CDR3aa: CASSAEAGSPGYF; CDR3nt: TGCGCCAGCAGCGCCGAAGCGGGATCTCCCGGGTATTTT
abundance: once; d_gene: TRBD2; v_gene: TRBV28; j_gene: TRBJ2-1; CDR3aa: CASSLWSSGTNEQFF; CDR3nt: TGTGCCAGCAGTTTATGGTCTAGCGGGACCAATGAGCAGTTCTTC
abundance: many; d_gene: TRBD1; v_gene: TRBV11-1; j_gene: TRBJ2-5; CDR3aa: CASSSPPRGTGTSAPPRTQYF; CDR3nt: TGTGCCAGCAGCTCCCCACCGAGGGGGACAGGGACCTCCGCGCCGCCAAGGACCCAGTACTTC
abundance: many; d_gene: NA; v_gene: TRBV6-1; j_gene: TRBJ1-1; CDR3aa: CASSGGRDSLNTEAFF; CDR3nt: TGTGCCAGCAGTGGGGGCCGCGACTCCTTGAACACTGAAGCTTTCTTT